This TCR beta chain emerged from a study of T cell responses to AZD1222 COVID-19 vaccine. Study overall: Both about-4-week and about-12-week second-dose recipients were combined.

The count of this clone is one. Its specificity is not known. Study results and limitations: The donors showed a predominance of white British ancestry and of females, with possible underestimation of clonal diversity.

Assay: immunoSEQ multiplex PCR; the TCRdb copy retains only in-frame clones and omits some. The data show 130,000 or so clones, with over 85% seen just once and about 5% held by the top ten. This TCR came from an adult in good health. The source material was peripheral blood, sampled on day 0 of AZD1222 vaccination.

The CDR3 here is CASSGGQLGLDEQFF. The CDR3 DNA reads TGTGCCAGCAGTGGGGGGCAGTTGGGCCTCGATGAGCAGTTCTTC. The chain combines TRBV6-4 with TRBJ2-1; TRBD1 might be the D (6 bases). The length of the CDR3 is 15 residues. The V end lost 4 bases, the J end lost 8 bases, and 18 bases lay between the germline ends. Looked up from germline, CDR1 is MRHNA and CDR2 is SNTAGT.